Below are 14 T cell receptor beta chains sequenced from a single sample in a study of regulatory T cells in long-lasting Graves disease. Arm-PCR of CDR3 regions with iRepertoire HTBI primers generated TCR beta libraries. TCRdb recomputed calls from the multiplex PCR reads with MiXCR, one row per CDR3 protein. The data show roughly 300,000 distinct CDR3 sequences, with under 25% seen just once and around three fifths held by the top ten. Time point given: persistent/refractory GD, antithyroid drugs over 5 years with positive TRAb. PBMCs provided the RNA from which the TCR library was made. The sample here was peripheral blood mononuclear cells (PBMCs), taken when the disease was refractory, from a patient treated with antithyroid drugs. The receptors here all came from a female donor with Graves disease.

The chain carries TRBV5-1 and TRBJ1-1, with D possibly matching TRBD1 (5 bases). Trimming cost V 0 bases and J 1 base, with 10 bases left between them. CDR3 length: 15 amino acids. Germline V gene lookup returns CDR1 SGHRS and CDR2 YFSETQ. The CDR3 DNA is TGCGCCAGCAGCTTGGAGGGGTGGTCGAACACTGAAGCTTTCTTT. Encoded protein: CASSLEGWSNTEAFF.

The chain couples TRBV27 to TRBJ1-4; D is ambiguous. Germline V lookup: CDR1 MNHEY, CDR2 SMNVEV (reference sequence). V lost 4 bases to trimming and J lost 8 bases, with 11 bases between them. The CDR3 length is 13 residues. CDR3 in amino acids: CASSSVIAEKLFF. DNA of the CDR3: TGTGCCAGCAGTTCCGTCATCGCGGAAAAACTGTTTTTT.

The gene calls are TRBV2 and TRBJ1-1; D remains ambiguous. Trimming left V 2 bases short and J 8 bases short, with 6 bases between. Germline V gene data show CDR1 as SNHLY and CDR2 as FYNNEI. The CDR3 extends over 11 amino acids. CDR3 region: CASSEMIEAFF. For the CDR3, the DNA is TGTGCCAGCAGTGAAATGATCGAAGCTTTCTTT.

The chain is built from TRBV18 and TRBJ2-1, with 12 bases fitting TRBD2. Germline loops: CDR1 KGHSH, CDR2 LQKENI. With 3 bases clipped from V and 5 bases from J, the junction kept 5 bases outside the gene matches. The CDR3 sequence is 16 residues long. The CDR3 region has the DNA TGTGCCAGCTCACCGCGCCTAGCGGGAGGGGACAATGAGCAGTTCTTC. Protein product: CASSPRLAGGDNEQFF.

The J gene is TRBJ2-1, the V gene TRBV28; 10 bases are shared with TRBD2. After removal of 2 bases from V and 8 bases from J, the junction contained 3 bases not matched to a gene. Per germline, CDR1 MDHEN and CDR2 SYDVKM. This CDR3 contains 14 residues. The CDR3 loop reads CASSLTGTSDEQFF. The CDR3 DNA follows: TGTGCCAGCAGTTTAACCGGGACTAGCGATGAGCAGTTCTTC.

This clonotype was found a few times. This chain connects TRBV27 to TRBJ2-7; D gene uncertain. The length of the CDR3 is 13 residues. Germline CDR1 and CDR2: MNHEY and SMNVEV (reference sequence). Trimming took off 1 base at V and 0 bases at J, with 4 bases between the two ends. The CDR3: CASSLFGSYEQYF. DNA for the CDR3: TGTGCCAGCAGTTTATTTGGCTCCTACGAGCAGTACTTC.

This clonotype was recorded many times. The chain joins TRBV7-2 to TRBJ2-4; tentative D call: TRBD2 (6 bases). CDR3 length: 14 residues. Germline V gene sequence: CDR1 SGHTA, CDR2 FQGNSA. V lost 5 bases and J 9 bases, leaving 17 bases between the germline ends. This chain's CDR3 is CASSPVADGGIQYF. The CDR3 coding sequence is TGTGCCAGCAGCCCTGTAGCAGACGGGGGCATTCAGTACTTC.

This clonotype was counted ten times or more. The CDR3 loop reads CASSVRDQGYTF. The DNA of the CDR3 is TGCGCCAGCAGCGTGAGGGATCAAGGCTACACCTTC. The rearrangement links TRBV5-1 to TRBJ1-2; D not resolved. This CDR3 is 12 amino acids long. Deletions cut 4 bases from V and 8 bases from J, with 12 bases between. Germline V gene sequence: CDR1 SGHRS, CDR2 YFSETQ.

The chain employs TRBV19 and TRBJ1-1, with a tentative D call TRBD1 (6 bases). Germline V gene sequence: CDR1 LNHDA, CDR2 SQIVND (reference sequence). The CDR3 has 16 residues. V dropped 3 bases and J dropped 5 bases, with 19 bases sitting between them. The CDR3 nucleotides are TGTGCCAGTAGTATCGAACTTTGGGGGCTTGGAACTGAAGCTTTCTTT. It is translated as CASSIELWGLGTEAFF.

This clonotype came up many times. J is TRBJ2-7 and V is TRBV27; 7 bases line up with TRBD1. V shed 5 bases and J 0 bases; nucleotides not matched to a gene: 7. The CDR3 is made up of 15 amino acids. Germline lookup yields CDR1 MNHEY and CDR2 SMNVEV (reference sequence). The DNA of the CDR3 is TGTGCCAGCAGTCCACAGGGGCCGGCCTCCTACGAGCAGTACTTC. Translated: CASSPQGPASYEQYF.

The chain is built from TRBV27 and TRBJ1-4; 7 bases are a match to TRBD1. The CDR3 totals 14 residues. The germline CDR1 and CDR2 sequences are MNHEY and SMNVEV (reference sequence). The ends lost 3 bases at V and 8 bases at J; junction bases unmatched: 6. The CDR3 loop reads CASSLGTAAEKLFF. The CDR3 nucleotides read TGTGCCAGCAGTTTGGGGACAGCGGCCGAAAAACTGTTTTTT.

This clonotype has more than one count but fewer than ten. The chain uses TRBV30 and TRBJ1-2, with D perhaps matching TRBD1 (6 bases). Germline-derived CDR1 and CDR2 are GTSNPN and SVGIG (reference sequence). The CDR3 consists of 11 residues. V shed 8 bases and J shed 4 bases, with 11 bases lying between them. CDR3 protein: CAVQGIYGYTF. As DNA, the CDR3 is TGTGCCGTACAGGGTATCTATGGCTACACCTTC.

This clonotype occurred a few times. The gene calls are TRBV29-1 and TRBJ2-7, with TRBD2 identical over 8 bases. Germline V gene data show CDR1 as SQVTM and CDR2 as ANQGSEA. The CDR3 is 11 residues long. V lost 4 bases and J lost 6; bases outside the gene matches: 2. CDR3 loop: CSVVLAGEQYF. CDR3 DNA sequence: TGCAGCGTTGTGCTAGCGGGCGAGCAGTACTTC.

This clonotype was seen just once. A much larger clone differs from this one at a single base, so this may be a read error. In nucleotides, the CDR3 is TGTGTCAGCAGTTTAGCTATCGCCGAGCAGTACTTC. Translating gives CVSSLAIAEQYF. The gene calls are TRBV28 and TRBJ2-7; D remains ambiguous. CDR1 and CDR2 (germline): MDHEN, SYDVKM. The length of the CDR3 is 12 residues.